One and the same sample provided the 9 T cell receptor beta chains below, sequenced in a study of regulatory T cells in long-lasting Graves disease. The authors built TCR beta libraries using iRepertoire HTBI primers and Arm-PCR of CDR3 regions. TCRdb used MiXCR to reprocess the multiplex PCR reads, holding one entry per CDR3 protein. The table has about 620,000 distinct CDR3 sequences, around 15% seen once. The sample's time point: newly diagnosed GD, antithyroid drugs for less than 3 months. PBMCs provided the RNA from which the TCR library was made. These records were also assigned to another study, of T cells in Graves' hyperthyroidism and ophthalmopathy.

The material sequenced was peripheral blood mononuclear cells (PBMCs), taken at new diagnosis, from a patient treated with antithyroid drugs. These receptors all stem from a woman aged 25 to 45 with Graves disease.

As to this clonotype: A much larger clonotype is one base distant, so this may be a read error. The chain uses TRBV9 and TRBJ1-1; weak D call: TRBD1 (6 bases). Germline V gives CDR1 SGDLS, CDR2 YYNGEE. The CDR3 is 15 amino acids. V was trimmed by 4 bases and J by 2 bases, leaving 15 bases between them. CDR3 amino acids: CASSQGMYINTEAFF. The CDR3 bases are TGTGCCAGCAGCCAGGGGATGTACATAAACACTGAAGCTTTCTTT.

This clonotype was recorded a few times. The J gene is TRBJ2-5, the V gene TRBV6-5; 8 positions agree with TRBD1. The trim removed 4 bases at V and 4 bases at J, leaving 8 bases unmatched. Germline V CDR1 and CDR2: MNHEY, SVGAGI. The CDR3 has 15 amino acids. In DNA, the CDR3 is TGTGCCAGCAGTTCCGGACAGGGACGTGTAGAGACCCAGTACTTC. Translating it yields CASSSGQGRVETQYF.

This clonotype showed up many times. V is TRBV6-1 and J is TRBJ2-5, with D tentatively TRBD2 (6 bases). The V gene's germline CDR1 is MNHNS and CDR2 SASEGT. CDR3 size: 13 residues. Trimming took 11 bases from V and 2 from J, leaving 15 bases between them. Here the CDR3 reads CAGRLAGQETQYF. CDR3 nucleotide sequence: TGTGCCGGGCGCCTGGCGGGACAAGAGACCCAGTACTTC.

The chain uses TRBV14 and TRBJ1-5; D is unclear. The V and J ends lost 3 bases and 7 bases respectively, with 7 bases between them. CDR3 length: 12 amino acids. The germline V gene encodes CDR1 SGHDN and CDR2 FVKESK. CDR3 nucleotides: TGTGCCAGCAGCCACGGCCGGCAGCCCCAGCATTTT. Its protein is CASSHGRQPQHF.

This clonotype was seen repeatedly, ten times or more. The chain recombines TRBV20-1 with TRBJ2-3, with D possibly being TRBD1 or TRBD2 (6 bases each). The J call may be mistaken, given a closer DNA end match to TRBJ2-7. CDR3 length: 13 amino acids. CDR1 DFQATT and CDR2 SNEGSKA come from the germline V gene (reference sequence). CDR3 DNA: TGCAGTGCTAGAGATCTAGGGGGGCACGAGCAGTACTTC. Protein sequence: CSARDLGGHEQYF.

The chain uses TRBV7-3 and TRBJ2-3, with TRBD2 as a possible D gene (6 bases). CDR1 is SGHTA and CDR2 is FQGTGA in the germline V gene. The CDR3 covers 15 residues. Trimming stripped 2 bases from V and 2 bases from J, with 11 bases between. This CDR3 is CASSLASDLTDTQYF. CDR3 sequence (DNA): TGTGCCAGCAGCTTAGCTAGCGACCTCACAGATACGCAGTATTTT.

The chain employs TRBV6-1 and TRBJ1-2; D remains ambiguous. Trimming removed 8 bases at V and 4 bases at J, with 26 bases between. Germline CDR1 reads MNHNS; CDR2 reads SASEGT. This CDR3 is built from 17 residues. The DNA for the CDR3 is TGTGCCAGCTCACCGTCGTCAGCCTTTAGTTTGATCTATGGCTACACCTTC. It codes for CASSPSSAFSLIYGYTF.

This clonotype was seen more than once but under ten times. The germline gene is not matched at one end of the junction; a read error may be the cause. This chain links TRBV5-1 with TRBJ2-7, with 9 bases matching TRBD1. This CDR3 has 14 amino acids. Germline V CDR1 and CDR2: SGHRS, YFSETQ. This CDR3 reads CASSLRQGDYEQYF. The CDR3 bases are TGTGCCAGCAGCCTACGACAGGGGGACTACGAGCAGTACTTC.

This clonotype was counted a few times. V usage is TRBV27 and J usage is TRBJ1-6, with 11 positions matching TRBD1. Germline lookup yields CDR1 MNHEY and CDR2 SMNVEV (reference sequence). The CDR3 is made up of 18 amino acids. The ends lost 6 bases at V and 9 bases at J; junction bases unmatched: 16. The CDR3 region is CASSVKIPGQGGGSPLHF. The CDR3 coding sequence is TGTGCCAGCAGCGTAAAAATTCCGGGACAGGGGGGTGGTTCACCCCTCCACTTT.